This T cell receptor (beta chain) was captured in a study of T cells in Graves' hyperthyroidism and ophthalmopathy. The V gene's germline CDR1 is SNHLY and CDR2 FYNNEI. V lost 8 bases, J lost 2 bases, and 16 bases lay in between. This CDR3 is built from 14 residues. This clonotype showed up many times. Template material for amplifying TCR beta CDR3 regions consisted of RNA transcripts. RT-PCR in the first round (using the HTBI primer set) targeted the TCR CDR3. One entry per CDR3 protein, called by TCRdb with MiXCR from the multiplex PCR reads. The table includes around 340,000 distinct CDR3 sequences, over 11% detected once. The patients, who ranged from 18 to 65 in age, presented with newly diagnosed hyperthyroidism lasting under 2 months. The PBMCs studied were ones that came from roughly 11 ml fresh peripheral blood.

This TCR derives from a woman between 25 and 40 years old with Graves' hyperthyroidism. J is TRBJ2-7 and V is TRBV2; D ambiguous. The specimen sequenced was blood. CDR3 sequence: CASASLLAAYEQYF. DNA for the CDR3: TGTGCCAGCGCCTCCCTCCTGGCGGCCTACGAGCAGTACTTC.